The clone carrying this T cell receptor (beta chain) appeared a single time. Antigen: not known. Genomic DNA of each subset was evenly split across several immunoSEQ plates. Assay used: immunoSEQ multiplex PCR; TCRdb lists only in-frame clones, some missing. In the table there are 1.5 million to 1.9 million clones, 95% to 99% of which are singletons. CD4+ cells underwent separation, giving CD45RA+ naive and CD45RA-negative memory subsets. The data belong to a study of shared clonotypes between healthy human individuals. Study information: Aged 18 to 49, the donors were a couple of women and three men. Notes on the study in general: In general, naive subsets displayed greater estimated richness than memory subsets did.

The CDR3 consists of 16 residues. V shed 1 base, J shed 5 bases, and the junction held 8 bases outside the gene matches. Per the germline V gene, CDR1 is SGHNT and CDR2 is YYREEE (reference sequence). This chain links TRBV5-4 with TRBJ2-7; TRBD2 aligns across 11 bases. This receptor was taken from a young man in good health. What was sequenced was naive CD4+ T cells sorted from blood. The sample's subset: CD45RA+ positively selected. CDR3 protein: CASSLRIAGGPDEQYF. The CDR3 coding sequence is TGTGCCAGCAGCTTGCGAATAGCGGGAGGGCCGGACGAGCAGTACTTC. The whole variable domain, filled in from reference TRBV5-4 and TRBJ2-7, reads ETGVTQSPTHLIKTRGQQVTLRCSSQSGHNTVSWYQQALGQGPQFIFQYYREEENGRGNFPPRFSGLQFPNYSSELNVNALELDDSALYLCASSLRIAGGPDEQYFGPGTRLTVT.